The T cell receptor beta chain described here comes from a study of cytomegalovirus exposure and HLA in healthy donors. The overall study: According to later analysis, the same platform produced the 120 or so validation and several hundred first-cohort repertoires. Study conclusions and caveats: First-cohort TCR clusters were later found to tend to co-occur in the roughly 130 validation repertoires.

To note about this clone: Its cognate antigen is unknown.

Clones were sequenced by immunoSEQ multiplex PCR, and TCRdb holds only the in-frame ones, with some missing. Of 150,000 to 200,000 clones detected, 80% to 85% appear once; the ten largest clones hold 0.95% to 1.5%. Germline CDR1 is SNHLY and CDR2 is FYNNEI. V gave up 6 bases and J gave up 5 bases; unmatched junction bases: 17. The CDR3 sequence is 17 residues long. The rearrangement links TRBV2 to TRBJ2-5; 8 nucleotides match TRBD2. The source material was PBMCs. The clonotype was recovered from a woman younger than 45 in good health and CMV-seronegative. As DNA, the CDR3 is TGTGCCAGCAGCGATCCGCTTTCGACTAGCGTCGGGGAGACCCAGTACTTC. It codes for CASSDPLSTSVGETQYF. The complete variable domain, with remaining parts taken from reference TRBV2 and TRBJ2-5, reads EPEVTQTPSHQVTQMGQEVILRCVPISNHLYFYWYRQILGQKVEFLVSFYNNEISEKSEIFDDQFSVERPDGSNFTLKIRSTKLEDSAMYFCASSDPLSTSVGETQYFGPGTRLLVL.